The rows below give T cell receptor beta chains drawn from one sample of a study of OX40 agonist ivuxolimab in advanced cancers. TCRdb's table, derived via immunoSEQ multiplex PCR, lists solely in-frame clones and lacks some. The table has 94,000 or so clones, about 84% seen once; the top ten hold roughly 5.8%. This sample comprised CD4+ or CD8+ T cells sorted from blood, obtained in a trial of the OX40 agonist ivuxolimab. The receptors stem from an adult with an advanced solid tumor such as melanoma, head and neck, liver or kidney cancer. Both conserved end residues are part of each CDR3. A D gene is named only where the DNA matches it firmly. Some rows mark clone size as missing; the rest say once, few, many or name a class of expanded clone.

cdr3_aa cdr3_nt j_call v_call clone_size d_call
CASSYGPWADNYGYTF TGTGCCAGCAGTTACGGTCCGTGGGCAGATAACTATGGCTACACCTTC TRBJ1-2 TRBV6-6 . .
CASRGYSNQPQHF TGTGCCAGTAGAGGTTATAGCAATCAGCCCCAGCATTTT TRBJ1-5 TRBV19 . .
CASSAAGQGGGYTF TGCGCCAGCAGCGCCGCGGGACAGGGCGGAGGCTACACCTTC TRBJ1-2 TRBV5-1 . TRBD1
CASSFSGSTDTQYF TGTGCCAGCAGCTTTAGCGGGAGCACAGATACGCAGTATTTT TRBJ2-3 TRBV7-9 once TRBD2
CAISAERDSGEQFF TGTGCCATCAGTGCGGAGCGGGATTCTGGTGAGCAGTTCTTC TRBJ2-1 TRBV10-3 . TRBD2
CATSGSMAAYNEQFF TGTGCCACCAGCGGATCGATGGCAGCCTACAATGAGCAGTTCTTC TRBJ2-1 TRBV15 once .
CASSSQPAGTSTDTQYF TGTGCCAGCAGTTCACAGCCAGCGGGTACTAGCACAGATACGCAGTATTTT TRBJ2-3 TRBV27 . .
CASSLRQLTEAFF TGCGCCAGCAGCCTTCGACAGTTGACTGAAGCTTTCTTT TRBJ1-1 TRBV4-1 . .
CASSFSQGGEQFF TGCGCCAGCAGCTTCTCCCAGGGAGGGGAGCAGTTCTTC TRBJ2-1 TRBV5-1 once TRBD2
CASSVTSGTHRGSETQYF TGTGCCAGCAGCGTCACTAGCGGGACCCACCGGGGATCCGAGACCCAGTACTTC TRBJ2-5 TRBV9 once TRBD2
CASSLVTGKAGYTF TGTGCCAGCAGCTTGGTGACAGGGAAGGCTGGCTACACCTTC TRBJ1-2 TRBV5-6 once TRBD1
CASSQSTGSTNYGYTF TGTGCCAGCAGCCAATCAACAGGGAGCACTAACTATGGCTACACCTTC TRBJ1-2 TRBV11-1 . .
CASSPNTGKDYGYTF TGTGCCAGCAGCCCGAATACCGGGAAGGACTATGGCTACACCTTC TRBJ1-2 TRBV11-1 . .
CASSAAPPAGPQETQYF TGTGCCAGCAGCGCGGCCCCGCCAGCAGGTCCACAAGAGACCCAGTACTTC TRBJ2-5 TRBV7-3 . .
CASSSAGANFGEKLFF TGTGCCAGCAGTTCCGCCGGTGCCAACTTTGGGGAAAAACTGTTTTTT TRBJ1-4 TRBV2 . .
CASSVTGELFF TGTGCCAGCAGTGTCACCGGGGAGCTGTTTTTT TRBJ2-2 TRBV6-5 . .
CASKGDEQFF TGTGCCAGCAAGGGGGATGAGCAGTTCTTC TRBJ2-1 TRBV7-9 . .
CASSWTGDSNQPQHF TGTGCCAGTAGTTGGACAGGGGATAGCAATCAGCCCCAGCATTTT TRBJ1-5 TRBV19 . TRBD1
CASSPRQGVSYEQYF TGTGCCAGCAGCCCTCGACAGGGAGTGAGCTACGAGCAGTACTTC TRBJ2-7 TRBV7-6 . TRBD1
CASSEGPAYEQYF TGTGCCAGCAGTGAAGGGCCGGCCTACGAGCAGTACTTC TRBJ2-7 TRBV6-1 few .
CASSPHPRDSLGSNSYEQYF TGTGCCAGCAGCCCTCACCCCCGGGACAGTCTGGGCAGTAACTCCTACGAGCAGTACTTC TRBJ2-7 TRBV9 few TRBD1
CASSPGTVSTDTQYF TGCGCCAGCAGCCCCGGGACAGTAAGCACAGATACGCAGTATTTT TRBJ2-3 TRBV5-1 . TRBD1
CASSYRRTGGSGELFF TGTGCCAGCAGTTACCGCCGGACAGGGGGCTCCGGGGAGCTGTTTTTT TRBJ2-2 TRBV6-5 . TRBD1
CAWSVDGAPYEQYF TGTGCCTGGAGTGTAGATGGGGCCCCCTACGAGCAGTACTTC TRBJ2-7 TRBV30 . .
CASRWTVQPQHF TGCGCCAGCAGATGGACAGTCCAGCCCCAGCATTTT TRBJ1-5 TRBV23-1 . .
CASSLAPGNTIYF TGTGCCAGCAGCTTAGCCCCTGGAAACACCATATATTTT TRBJ1-3 TRBV7-7 . .
CASSLEADNEQFF TGCGCCAGCAGCTTGGAGGCGGATAATGAGCAGTTCTTC TRBJ2-1 TRBV5-1 . .
CASSQTNQGPISGYTF TGTGCCAGCAGCCAGACCAACCAGGGTCCTATCTCTGGCTACACCTTC TRBJ1-2 TRBV6-4 . .
CASRYSSGNTIYF TGTGCCAGCAGGTACAGCTCTGGAAACACCATATATTTT TRBJ1-3 TRBV6-1 . .
CASSETSSGRDEQFF TGTGCCAGCAGTGAAACGTCTAGCGGGAGAGATGAGCAGTTCTTC TRBJ2-1 TRBV2 once TRBD2
CASSVVVGTEAFF TGTGCCAGCAGCGTAGTGGTCGGCACTGAAGCTTTCTTT TRBJ1-1 TRBV9 . .